These 17 T cell receptor beta chains came from one sample sequenced in a study of blood T cells in healthy people across ages. Primers used in a second PCR of roughly 6 to 11 cycles were a sample-barcoded 5' primer and a J-beta primer mix. Each CDR3 protein is one row after TCRdb ran MiXCR on the 5' RACE reads. The sample comprises approximately 780,000 distinct CDR3 sequences, about a quarter of which are singletons, and roughly 3.1% rests with the top ten. These data were likewise used in another study, on T cells of mothers and their children.

Sequencing was performed on blood. The receptors derive from a boy aged 10-17 years in good health.

A few counts support this clonotype. V usage is TRBV9 and J usage is TRBJ2-5; TRBD2 matches at 7 bases. CDR3 size: 16 residues. The J segment lost 4 bases and the V segment lost 0 bases, leaving 9 bases of the junction unmatched. CDR1 SGDLS and CDR2 YYNGEE come from the germline V gene. The CDR3 bases are TGTGCCAGCAGCGTAGCCAGGAGCGGGGCACCAGAGACCCAGTACTTC. Its translation is CASSVARSGAPETQYF.

This clonotype was recorded a few times. The CDR3 bases are TGTGCCAGCAGTCTTCTGGCAGGCTTAAATTCACCCCTCCACTTT. This encodes CASSLLAGLNSPLHF. The chain combines TRBV28 with TRBJ1-6; the D is unclear. V was shortened by 5 bases and J by 7 bases, with 15 bases between the two germline ends. CDR1 is MDHEN, CDR2 SYDVKM, per germline. The CDR3 covers 15 residues.

The rearrangement uses TRBV20-1 and TRBJ2-3; TRBD2 matches 11 bases. CDR3 length: 17 amino acids. Germline CDR1 DFQATT, CDR2 SNEGSKA (reference sequence). V shed 0 bases and J 4 bases; nucleotides not matched to a gene: 9. The CDR3 sequence is CSARDPQTSGNADTQYF. The CDR3 coding sequence is TGCAGTGCTAGAGATCCCCAGACTAGCGGGAATGCAGATACGCAGTATTTT.

CDR3 in amino acids: CAISDSIYRELNEQFF. The CDR3, as DNA: TGTGCCATCAGTGATTCAATATACAGGGAGTTAAATGAGCAGTTCTTC. The J gene is TRBJ2-5, the V gene TRBV10-3, with D perhaps TRBD1 (6 bases). The DNA matches TRBJ2-1 better at its end, which makes the J call doubtful. Germline loops: CDR1 ENHRY, CDR2 SYGVKD. CDR3 length equals 16 residues.

Remarks on this clonotype: Compared with germline, one end of the junction differs, possibly owing to a read error. V usage is TRBV6-4 and J usage is TRBJ2-3; 13 bases match TRBD2. There are 14 residues in the CDR3. Germline lookup yields CDR1 MRHNA and CDR2 SNTAGT. Here the CDR3 DNA reads TGTGCCAGCAGTGACGGACTAGCGGGAGATGCGCAGTATTTT. The encoded protein is CASSDGLAGDAQYF.

This clonotype was recorded a few times. The genes are TRBV7-9 and TRBJ2-2; 7 bases match TRBD2. This CDR3 is 18 amino acids long. Per germline, CDR1 SEHNR and CDR2 FQNEAQ (reference sequence). V shed 4 bases, J shed 8 bases, and the junction held 19 bases outside the gene matches. The DNA for the CDR3 is TGTGCCAGCAGCTCCCCGTCTGGCGGGGGAGCCTTTGCTGGGGAGCTGTTTTTT. Its protein product is CASSSPSGGGAFAGELFF.

The chain uses TRBV20-1 and TRBJ2-5; D unclear. This CDR3 contains 12 residues. Germline assignment: CDR1 DFQATT and CDR2 SNEGSKA (reference sequence). Trimming left V 4 bases short and J 0 bases short, with 6 bases between. The DNA for the CDR3 is TGCAGTGCTACTGCGTACCAAGAGACCCAGTACTTC. It specifies CSATAYQETQYF.

The gene calls are TRBV5-5 and TRBJ1-2; 7 nucleotides match TRBD1. V gave up 3 bases and J gave up 3 bases; unmatched junction bases: 14. From germline, CDR1 is SGHKS and CDR2 YYEKEE (reference sequence). CDR3 size: 17 residues. The CDR3 bases are TGTGCCAGCAGCTCTCTGGGGGGGGGACAGAACCACTATGGCTACACCTTC. Its protein is CASSSLGGGQNHYGYTF. The whole variable domain, filled in from reference TRBV5-5 and TRBJ1-2, reads DAGVTQSPTHLIKTRGQQVTLRCSPISGHKSVSWYQQVLGQGPQFIFQYYEKEERGRGNFPDRFSARQFPNYSSELNVNALLLGDSALYLCASSSLGGGQNHYGYTFGSGTRLTVV.

The sample holds a few counts of this clonotype. The V call is TRBV18, the J call TRBJ2-1; 10 bases agree with TRBD1. The CDR3 totals 15 residues. With 3 bases clipped from V and 6 bases from J, the junction kept 5 bases outside the gene matches. The germline gives CDR1 KGHSH, CDR2 LQKENI. The CDR3 region is CASSPRDRGPNEQFF. In DNA, the CDR3 is TGTGCCAGCTCACCTAGGGACAGGGGACCCAATGAGCAGTTCTTC.

This clonotype was seen a handful of times. The chain links TRBV10-3 to TRBJ2-3, with TRBD2 identical over 10 bases. Germline V gene data show CDR1 as ENHRY and CDR2 as SYGVKD. CDR3 length equals 15 residues. The J segment lost 1 base and the V segment lost 6 bases, leaving 4 bases of the junction unmatched. The CDR3 protein is CAISPGTSGTDTQYF. CDR3 DNA: TGTGCCATCAGCCCCGGGACTAGCGGCACAGATACGCAGTATTTT.

There are a few counts of this clonotype. The chain employs TRBV7-9 and TRBJ2-5; 7 nucleotides match TRBD2. The CDR3 consists of 12 residues. Per germline, CDR1 SEHNR and CDR2 FQNEAQ (reference sequence). CDR3 amino acids: CAAGGNQETQYF. The CDR3 bases are TGTGCAGCCGGGGGGAACCAAGAGACCCAGTACTTC.

The chain combines TRBV28 with TRBJ2-5, with 8 bases identical to TRBD1. Germline loops: CDR1 MDHEN, CDR2 SYDVKM. The CDR3 contains 13 residues. V shed 7 bases, J shed 3 bases, and the junction held 4 bases outside the gene matches. The CDR3 DNA sequence: TGTGCCAGCAAGACAGGGGATAAAGAGACCCAGTACTTC. Translation: CASKTGDKETQYF.

The V call is TRBV25-1, the J call TRBJ2-4; D not resolved. The V gene's germline CDR1 is MGHDK and CDR2 SYGVNS. This CDR3 contains 14 residues. Trimming left V 3 bases short and J 4 bases short, with 10 bases between. The DNA of the CDR3 is TGTGCCAGCAGTGACTCCCCCTCAAAAAACATTCAGTACTTC. This sequence encodes CASSDSPSKNIQYF. Drawing the rest from reference TRBV25-1 and TRBJ2-4, the complete variable domain is EADIYQTPRYLVIGTGKKITLECSQTMGHDKMYWYQQDPGMELHLIHYSYGVNSTEKGDLSSESTVSRIRTEHFPLTLESARPSHTSQYLCASSDSPSKNIQYFGAGTRLSVL.

The chain recombines TRBV10-3 with TRBJ2-3; 8 positions agree with TRBD2. V shed 4 bases and J 3 bases; nucleotides not matched to a gene: 6. In germline, CDR1 is ENHRY, CDR2 SYGVKD. The CDR3 is made up of 15 amino acids. Here the CDR3 DNA reads TGTGCCATCAGTGGCAGCGGGGGATATACAGATACGCAGTATTTT. Residues: CAISGSGGYTDTQYF.

The gene calls are TRBV7-2 and TRBJ2-3; TRBD2 aligns across 14 bases. CDR1 is SGHTA and CDR2 is FQGNSA in the germline V gene. Trimming removed 3 bases from V and 5 bases from J; junction bases left unmatched: 4. This CDR3 is built from 16 residues. CDR3 in DNA: TGTGCCAGCAGCTTGACTAGCGGGGGGGCGGGAGATACGCAGTATTTT. It codes for CASSLTSGGAGDTQYF.

The chain couples TRBV2 to TRBJ2-1; D remains ambiguous. This CDR3 is built from 12 residues. Germline V gene data show CDR1 as SNHLY and CDR2 as FYNNEI. Trimming removed 5 bases from V and 8 bases from J, with 10 bases in between. The CDR3 DNA follows: TGTGCCAGCAGTCCCCTAAGCTATGAGCAGTTCTTC. This gives the protein CASSPLSYEQFF.

The chain combines TRBV5-1 with TRBJ2-5; 8 bases line up with TRBD1. The germline V gene has CDR1 SGHRS and CDR2 YFSETQ. J was trimmed by 3 bases and V by 7 bases; bases with no gene match: 5. The CDR3 spans 13 residues. DNA of the CDR3: TGCGCCAGCTTCCACAGGGGGGAAGAGACCCAGTACTTC. Residues: CASFHRGEETQYF.